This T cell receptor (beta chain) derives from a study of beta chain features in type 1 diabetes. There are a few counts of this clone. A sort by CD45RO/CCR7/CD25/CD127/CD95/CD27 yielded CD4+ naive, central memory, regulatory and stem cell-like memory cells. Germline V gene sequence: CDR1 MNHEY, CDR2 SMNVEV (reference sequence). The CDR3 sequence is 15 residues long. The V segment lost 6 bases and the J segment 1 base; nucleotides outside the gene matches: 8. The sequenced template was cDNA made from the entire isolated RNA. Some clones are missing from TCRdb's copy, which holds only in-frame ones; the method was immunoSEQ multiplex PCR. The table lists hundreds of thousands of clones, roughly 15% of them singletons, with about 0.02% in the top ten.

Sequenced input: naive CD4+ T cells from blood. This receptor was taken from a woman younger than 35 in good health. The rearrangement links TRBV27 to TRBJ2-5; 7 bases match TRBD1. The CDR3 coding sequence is TGTGCCAGCAGAAGGACAGGATCCTTCCAAGAGACCCAGTACTTC. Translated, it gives CASRRTGSFQETQYF.